This T cell receptor beta chain was recovered during a study of T cell responses to AZD1222 COVID-19 vaccine. The CDR3 extends over 17 amino acids. Germline V lookup: CDR1 PRHDT, CDR2 FYEKMQ (reference sequence). V lost 1 base, J lost 0 bases, and 4 bases stayed unmatched. The repertoire was sequenced with immunoSEQ multiplex PCR; TCRdb's copy has only in-frame clones and lacks some. This sample has 100,000 or so clones; about 90% occur once, and the top ten carry approximately 10%. This clone was detected only once. The clonotype comes from an adult who received the AZD1222 COVID-19 vaccine. The starting material was peripheral blood, obtained 28 days after the second AZD1222 dose. The genes are TRBV13 and TRBJ1-3; 9 nucleotides line up with TRBD1. The CDR3 region has the DNA TGTGCCAGCAGCTTAGTCTGGGACAGGGTCTCTGGAAACACCATATATTTT. Protein: CASSLVWDRVSGNTIYF.